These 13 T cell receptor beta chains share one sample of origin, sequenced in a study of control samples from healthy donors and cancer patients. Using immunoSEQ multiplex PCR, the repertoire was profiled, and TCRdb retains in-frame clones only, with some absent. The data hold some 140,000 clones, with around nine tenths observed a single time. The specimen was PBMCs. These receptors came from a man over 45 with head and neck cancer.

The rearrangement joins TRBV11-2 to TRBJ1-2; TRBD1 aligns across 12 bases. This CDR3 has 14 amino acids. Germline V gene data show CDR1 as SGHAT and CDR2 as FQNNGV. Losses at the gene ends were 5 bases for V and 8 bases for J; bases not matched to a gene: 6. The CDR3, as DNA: TGTGCCAGCAGCGGGACAGGGGGCAATAAGGGCTACACCTTC. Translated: CASSGTGGNKGYTF.

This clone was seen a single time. As DNA, the CDR3 is TGTGCCTGGAGTAGGCGGGGGGTGAACACTGAAGCTTTCTTT. It specifies CAWSRRGVNTEAFF. V and J are TRBV30 and TRBJ1-1, with a possible D match to TRBD1 (5 bases). The CDR3 contains 14 residues. Germline V gene sequence: CDR1 GTSNPN, CDR2 SVGIG (reference sequence). Trimming took 2 bases from V and 0 from J, leaving 10 bases between them.

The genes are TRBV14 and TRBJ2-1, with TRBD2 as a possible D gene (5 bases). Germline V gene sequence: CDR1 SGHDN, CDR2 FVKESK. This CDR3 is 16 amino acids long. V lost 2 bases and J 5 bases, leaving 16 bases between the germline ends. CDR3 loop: CASSQFPSTSHNEQFF. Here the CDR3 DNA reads TGTGCCAGCAGCCAATTTCCTAGCACTTCTCACAATGAGCAGTTCTTC.

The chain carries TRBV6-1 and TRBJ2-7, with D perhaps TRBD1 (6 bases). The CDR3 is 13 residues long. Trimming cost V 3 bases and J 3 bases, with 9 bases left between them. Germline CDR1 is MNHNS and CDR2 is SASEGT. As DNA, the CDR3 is TGTGCCAGCAGTGATCAGGGGTTCTACGAGCAGTACTTC. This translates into CASSDQGFYEQYF.

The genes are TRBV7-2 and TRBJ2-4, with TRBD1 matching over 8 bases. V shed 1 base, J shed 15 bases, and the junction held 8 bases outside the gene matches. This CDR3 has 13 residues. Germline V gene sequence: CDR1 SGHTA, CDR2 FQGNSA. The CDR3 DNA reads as TGTGCCAGCAGCTTAGTCGACAGGGGACGAGGGTACTTC. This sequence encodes CASSLVDRGRGYF.

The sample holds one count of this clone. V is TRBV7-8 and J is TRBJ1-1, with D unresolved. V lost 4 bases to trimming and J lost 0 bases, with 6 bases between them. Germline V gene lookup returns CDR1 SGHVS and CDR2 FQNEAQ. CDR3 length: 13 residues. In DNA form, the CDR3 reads TGTGCCAGCAGCTCAGACATGAACACTGAAGCTTTCTTT. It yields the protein CASSSDMNTEAFF.

The CDR3 here is CASSPTGGSSQPQHF. The CDR3 DNA reads TGTGCCAGTAGTCCGACAGGGGGAAGTAGTCAGCCCCAGCATTTT. The rearrangement uses TRBV19 and TRBJ1-5, with TRBD1 matching over 9 bases. There are 15 residues in the CDR3. Germline CDR1 is LNHDA and CDR2 is SQIVND (reference sequence). After removal of 5 bases from V and 6 bases from J, the junction contained 8 bases not matched to a gene.

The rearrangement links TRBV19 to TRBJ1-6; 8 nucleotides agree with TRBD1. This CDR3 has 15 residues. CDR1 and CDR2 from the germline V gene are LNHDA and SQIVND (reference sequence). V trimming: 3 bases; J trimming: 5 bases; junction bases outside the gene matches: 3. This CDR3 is CASSITGGDNSPLHF. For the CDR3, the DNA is TGTGCCAGTAGTATCACAGGGGGAGATAATTCACCCCTCCACTTT. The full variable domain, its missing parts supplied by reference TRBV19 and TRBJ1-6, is DGGITQSPKYLFRKEGQNVTLSCEQNLNHDAMYWYRQDPGQGLRLIYYSQIVNDFQKGDIAEGYSVSREKKESFPLTVTSAQKNPTAFYLCASSITGGDNSPLHFGNGTRLTVT.

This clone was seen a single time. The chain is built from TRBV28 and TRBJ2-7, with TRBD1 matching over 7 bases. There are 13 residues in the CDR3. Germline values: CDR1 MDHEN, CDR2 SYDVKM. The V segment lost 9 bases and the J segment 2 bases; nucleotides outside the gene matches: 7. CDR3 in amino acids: CASNPTGTYEQYF. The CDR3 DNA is TGTGCCAGTAACCCGACAGGGACCTACGAGCAGTACTTC.

CDR3 DNA: TGTGCCAGCAGCTTAGACACAGGGCCCACCGGGGAGCTGTTTTTT. Translated: CASSLDTGPTGELFF. The J gene is TRBJ2-2, the V gene TRBV7-2, with D possibly matching TRBD1 (6 bases). The CDR3 sequence is 15 residues long. CDR1 is SGHTA, CDR2 FQGNSA, per germline. The germline V and J ends were trimmed by 1 base and 4 bases, with 10 bases remaining between them.

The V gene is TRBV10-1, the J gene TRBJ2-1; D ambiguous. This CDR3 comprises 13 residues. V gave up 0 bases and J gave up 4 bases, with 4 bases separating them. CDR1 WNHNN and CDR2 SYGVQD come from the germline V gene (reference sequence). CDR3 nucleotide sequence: TGCGCCAGCAGTGAGTCTGGGTACAATGAGCAGTTCTTC. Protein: CASSESGYNEQFF.

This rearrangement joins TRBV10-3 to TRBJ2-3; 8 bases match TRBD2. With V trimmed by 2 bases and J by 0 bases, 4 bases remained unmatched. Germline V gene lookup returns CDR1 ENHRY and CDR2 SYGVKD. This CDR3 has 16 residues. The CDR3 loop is CAISEGLAPSTDTQYF. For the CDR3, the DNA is TGTGCCATCAGTGAGGGACTAGCCCCCAGCACAGATACGCAGTATTTT.

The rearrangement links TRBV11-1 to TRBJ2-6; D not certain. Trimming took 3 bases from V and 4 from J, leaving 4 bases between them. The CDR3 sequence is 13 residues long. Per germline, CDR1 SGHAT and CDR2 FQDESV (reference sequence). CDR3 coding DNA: TGTGCCAGCAGCTTTCAGGGGGCCAACGTCCTGACTTTC. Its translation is CASSFQGANVLTF.